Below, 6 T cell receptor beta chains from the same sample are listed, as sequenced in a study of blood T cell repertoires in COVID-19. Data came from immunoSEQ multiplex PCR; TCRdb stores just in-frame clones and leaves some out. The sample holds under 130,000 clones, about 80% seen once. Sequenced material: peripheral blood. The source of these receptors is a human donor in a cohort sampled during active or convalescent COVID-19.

The chain's CDR3 is CASVGLEKTQYF. Here the CDR3 DNA reads TGCGCCAGTGTCGGGTTGGAAAAGACCCAGTACTTC. J is TRBJ2-5 and V is TRBV23-1; D is undetermined. TRBV23-1 is filed as an ORF, its function uncertain. This CDR3 has 12 amino acids. V was cut by 9 bases and J by 6 bases, with 14 bases left in between.

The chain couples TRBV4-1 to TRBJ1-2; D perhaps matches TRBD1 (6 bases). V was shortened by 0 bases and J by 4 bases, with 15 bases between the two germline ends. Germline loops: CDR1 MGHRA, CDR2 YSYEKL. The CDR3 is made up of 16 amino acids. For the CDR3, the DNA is TGCGCCAGCAGCCAAGACAGGGGACCTTCACCCTATGGCTACACCTTC. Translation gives CASSQDRGPSPYGYTF.

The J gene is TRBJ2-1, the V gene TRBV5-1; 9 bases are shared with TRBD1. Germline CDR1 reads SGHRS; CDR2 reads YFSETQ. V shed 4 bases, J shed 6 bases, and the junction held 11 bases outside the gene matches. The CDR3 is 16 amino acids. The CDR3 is CASSDFGTGSGNEQFF. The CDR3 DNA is TGCGCCAGCAGCGATTTTGGGACAGGGTCTGGCAATGAGCAGTTCTTC.

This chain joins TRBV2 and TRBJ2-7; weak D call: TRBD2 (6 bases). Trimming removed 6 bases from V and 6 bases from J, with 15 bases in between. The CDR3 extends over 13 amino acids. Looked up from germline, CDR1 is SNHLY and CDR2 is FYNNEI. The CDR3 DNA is TGTGCCAGCAGAAGGGACTTGGATCGCGAGCAGTACTTC. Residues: CASRRDLDREQYF.

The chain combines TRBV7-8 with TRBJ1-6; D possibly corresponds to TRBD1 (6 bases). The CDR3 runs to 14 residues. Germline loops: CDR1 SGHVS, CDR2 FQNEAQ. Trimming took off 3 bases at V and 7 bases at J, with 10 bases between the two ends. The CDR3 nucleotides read TGTGCCAGCAGCTTGCCAGGGACAAATTCACCCCTCCACTTT. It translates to CASSLPGTNSPLHF.

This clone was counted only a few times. The CDR3 nucleotides read TGTGCCAGCAGTTTCAGTAGCAGCTACAATGAGCAGTTCTTC. Encoded protein: CASSFSSSYNEQFF. V and J are TRBV7-2 and TRBJ2-1; D gene ambiguous. With 6 bases removed from V and 3 bases from J, the gap between germline ends came to 12 bases. The CDR3 is 14 amino acids. Germline-derived CDR1 and CDR2 are SGHTA and FQGNSA.